The present T cell receptor beta chain was sequenced within a study of T cells in localized non-small cell lung cancer. The CDR3 extends over 16 amino acids. Trimming removed 5 bases at V and 3 bases at J, with 17 bases between. In germline, CDR1 is MDHEN, CDR2 SYDVKM. Only in-frame clones appear in the TCRdb table, and some are missing; sequencing was by immunoSEQ multiplex PCR. The sample consists of roughly 27,000 clones, approximately 92% of them appearing once. This TCR derives from a woman aged 40-69 years with stage III lung adenocarcinoma. The source material was peripheral blood mononuclear cells, sampled before any cancer treatment. The gene calls are TRBV28 and TRBJ1-5; D perhaps matches TRBD1 (6 bases). CDR3 sequence (DNA): TGTGCCAGCAGTCCCGGGGGGGGCAGTTCCAATCAGCCCCAGCATTTT. It is translated as CASSPGGGSSNQPQHF.